This note documents a single TCR beta chain sequence. Clones were read by immunoSEQ multiplex PCR, and TCRdb kept only the in-frame ones, dropping some. The table records about 92,000 clones, about 70% of them present only once. The CDR3 extends over 12 amino acids. Trimming cost V 10 bases and J 0 bases; bases outside gene matches: 3. The germline V gene encodes CDR1 ENHRY and CDR2 SYGVKD. The data were obtained in a study of blood T cell repertoires in COVID-19. Study background: COVID-19 samples, acute and convalescent, were from the United States, Italy and Spain. The cDNA or gDNA used as material had been derived from T cells, B-cell-depleted T cells, or PBMCs.

The gene calls are TRBV10-3 and TRBJ2-7; the match to TRBD1 covers 7 bases. Sequenced sample: peripheral blood. The source of this sequence is a woman aged 55-70 years in a cohort sampled during active or convalescent COVID-19. The chain's CDR3 is CATGQDSYEQYF. CDR3 in DNA: TGTGCCACCGGACAGGACTCCTACGAGCAGTACTTC.